A selection of T cell receptor beta chains follows, all from one sample in a study of T cell responses to AZD1222 COVID-19 vaccine. Assay: immunoSEQ multiplex PCR; the TCRdb copy retains only in-frame clones and omits some. Of 200,000 or so clones listed, about 93% are singletons. The sample in question was peripheral blood, obtained 28 days after the second AZD1222 dose. These TCRs come from an adult who received the AZD1222 COVID-19 vaccine. Each CDR3 is given with its conserved first and last residue. A D gene is named only where the DNA matches it firmly. Clone size is shown for a subset of rows, as once, few, many or a class of expanded clone.

cdr3_aa: CASSPSPRDNYGYTF; cdr3_nt: TGTGCCAGCAGCCCCTCCCCTCGGGACAACTATGGCTACACCTTC; clone_size: NA; d_call: NA; j_call: TRBJ1-2; v_call: TRBV3-1/TRBV3-2
cdr3_aa: CASSVDRDTEAFF; cdr3_nt: TGTGCCAGTAGTGTCGACCGAGACACTGAAGCTTTCTTT; clone_size: NA; d_call: NA; j_call: TRBJ1-1; v_call: TRBV19
cdr3_aa: CASRPDPPGELFF; cdr3_nt: TGTGCCAGCAGACCAGACCCCCCCGGGGAGCTGTTTTTT; clone_size: NA; d_call: NA; j_call: TRBJ2-2; v_call: TRBV7-8
cdr3_aa: CASSVELGGTDTQYF; cdr3_nt: TGTGCCAGCAGCGTAGAGCTGGGGGGCACAGATACGCAGTATTTT; clone_size: NA; d_call: NA; j_call: TRBJ2-3; v_call: TRBV9
cdr3_aa: CGPDTQYF; cdr3_nt: TGCGGCCCAGATACGCAGTATTTT; clone_size: NA; d_call: NA; j_call: TRBJ2-3; v_call: TRBV23-1
cdr3_aa: CASSLGRGWMVKNIQYF; cdr3_nt: TGTGCCAGCAGTTTGGGCAGGGGTTGGATGGTGAAAAACATTCAGTACTTC; clone_size: NA; d_call: NA; j_call: TRBJ2-4; v_call: TRBV28
cdr3_aa: CASSYAGTEAFF; cdr3_nt: TGTGCCAGCAGTTATGCGGGGACTGAAGCTTTCTTT; clone_size: NA; d_call: NA; j_call: TRBJ1-1; v_call: TRBV6-5
cdr3_aa: CATSRSVGVVNYGYTF; cdr3_nt: TGTGCCACCAGCAGATCTGTGGGGGTTGTTAACTATGGCTACACCTTC; clone_size: NA; d_call: NA; j_call: TRBJ1-2; v_call: TRBV15
cdr3_aa: CASSEHGQGKPQHF; cdr3_nt: TGTGCCAGCAGTGAGCATGGACAGGGCAAGCCCCAGCATTTT; clone_size: NA; d_call: TRBD1; j_call: TRBJ1-5; v_call: TRBV25-1
cdr3_aa: CASRSTDSYGYTF; cdr3_nt: TGTGCCAGCAGATCGACAGACTCCTATGGCTACACCTTC; clone_size: once; d_call: NA; j_call: TRBJ1-2; v_call: TRBV6-5
cdr3_aa: CASSLTGLNQPQHF; cdr3_nt: TGTGCCAGCAGTCTCACAGGGCTCAATCAGCCCCAGCATTTT; clone_size: NA; d_call: NA; j_call: TRBJ1-5; v_call: TRBV27
cdr3_aa: CASSWDRGRDGYTF; cdr3_nt: TGTGCCAGTAGTTGGGACAGGGGGCGCGATGGCTACACCTTC; clone_size: NA; d_call: TRBD1; j_call: TRBJ1-2; v_call: TRBV19
cdr3_aa: CASSEGADYSNQPQHF; cdr3_nt: TGCGCCAGCAGTGAGGGGGCAGATTATAGCAATCAGCCCCAGCATTTT; clone_size: NA; d_call: NA; j_call: TRBJ1-5; v_call: TRBV10-2
cdr3_aa: CASSLDRVSYNEQFF; cdr3_nt: TGCGCCAGCAGCCTCGACAGGGTATCCTACAATGAGCAGTTCTTC; clone_size: NA; d_call: TRBD1; j_call: TRBJ2-1; v_call: TRBV4-3
cdr3_aa: CASRDGYGYTF; cdr3_nt: TGTGCCAGCAGGGACGGCTATGGCTACACCTTC; clone_size: NA; d_call: NA; j_call: TRBJ1-2; v_call: TRBV6-5
cdr3_aa: CASSKEGGRNEQFF; cdr3_nt: TGTGCCAGCAGCAAGGAGGGGGGCCGAAATGAGCAGTTCTTC; clone_size: NA; d_call: NA; j_call: TRBJ2-1; v_call: TRBV7-3
cdr3_aa: CASSQAQTTNEKLFF; cdr3_nt: TGTGCCAGCAGCCAAGCACAGACCACTAATGAAAAACTGTTTTTT; clone_size: NA; d_call: NA; j_call: TRBJ1-4; v_call: TRBV3-1/TRBV3-2
cdr3_aa: CASSLQMGTYGYTF; cdr3_nt: TGTGCCAGCAGCCTCCAGATGGGGACTTATGGCTACACCTTC; clone_size: NA; d_call: NA; j_call: TRBJ1-2; v_call: TRBV14
cdr3_aa: CATTGGGGTEAFF; cdr3_nt: TGCGCCACTACCGGGGGGGGAGGAACTGAAGCTTTCTTT; clone_size: NA; d_call: NA; j_call: TRBJ1-1; v_call: TRBV10-2
cdr3_aa: CASSPGGVGYTF; cdr3_nt: TGTGCCAGCTCACCAGGAGGGGTCGGCTACACCTTC; clone_size: once; d_call: NA; j_call: TRBJ1-2; v_call: TRBV18
cdr3_aa: CASREVDTQYF; cdr3_nt: TGTGCCAGCAGGGAGGTAGATACGCAGTATTTT; clone_size: NA; d_call: NA; j_call: TRBJ2-3; v_call: TRBV6-5
cdr3_aa: CASLGGRTGELFF; cdr3_nt: TGTGCCAGCTTAGGGGGCAGAACCGGGGAGCTGTTTTTT; clone_size: NA; d_call: TRBD1; j_call: TRBJ2-2; v_call: TRBV6-5
cdr3_aa: CASRTGGNWDEQYF; cdr3_nt: TGTGCCAGCAGGACAGGGGGCAATTGGGACGAGCAGTACTTC; clone_size: once; d_call: TRBD1; j_call: TRBJ2-7; v_call: TRBV6-5
cdr3_aa: CASSVGVGRGTEAFF; cdr3_nt: TGTGCCAGCAGCGTGGGTGTCGGCAGGGGTACTGAAGCTTTCTTT; clone_size: NA; d_call: NA; j_call: TRBJ1-1; v_call: TRBV9
cdr3_aa: CASSLTGGKEKLFF; cdr3_nt: TGTGCCAGCAGTTTAACAGGGGGAAAGGAAAAACTGTTTTTT; clone_size: NA; d_call: TRBD1; j_call: TRBJ1-4; v_call: TRBV27
cdr3_aa: CSVLGTSGNTGELFF; cdr3_nt: TGCAGCGTGTTAGGGACTAGCGGAAACACCGGGGAGCTGTTTTTT; clone_size: NA; d_call: TRBD2; j_call: TRBJ2-2; v_call: TRBV29-1
cdr3_aa: CASSTLTGASQPQHF; cdr3_nt: TGTGCCAGTAGTACATTGACAGGAGCATCCCAGCCCCAGCATTTT; clone_size: NA; d_call: NA; j_call: TRBJ1-5; v_call: TRBV19
cdr3_aa: CASFVQNEQFF; cdr3_nt: TGTGCCAGCTTTGTTCAGAATGAGCAGTTCTTC; clone_size: NA; d_call: NA; j_call: TRBJ2-1; v_call: TRBV6-5
cdr3_aa: CASSEGGTGGFGYTF; cdr3_nt: TGTGCCAGCAGTGAAGGGGGGACAGGGGGCTTTGGCTACACCTTC; clone_size: NA; d_call: TRBD1; j_call: TRBJ1-2; v_call: TRBV6-1
cdr3_aa: CASQPGLGTNTEAFF; cdr3_nt: TGTGCCAGTCAGCCTGGGTTAGGGACGAACACTGAAGCTTTCTTT; clone_size: NA; d_call: NA; j_call: TRBJ1-1; v_call: TRBV5-4
cdr3_aa: CASSVPKGRMNTEAFF; cdr3_nt: TGTGCCAGCAGCGTCCCCAAGGGACGGATGAACACTGAAGCTTTCTTT; clone_size: NA; d_call: NA; j_call: TRBJ1-1; v_call: TRBV11-2
cdr3_aa: CASSADRGTRSTEAFF; cdr3_nt: TGTGCCAGCAGCGCGGACAGGGGAACTAGGAGCACTGAAGCTTTCTTT; clone_size: NA; d_call: TRBD1; j_call: TRBJ1-1; v_call: TRBV7-8
cdr3_aa: CASGLALGGQFF; cdr3_nt: TGTGCTAGTGGTTTGGCTTTAGGGGGGCAGTTCTTC; clone_size: NA; d_call: NA; j_call: TRBJ2-1; v_call: TRBV12-5
cdr3_aa: CASGDPGELFF; cdr3_nt: TGTGCCAGTGGGGACCCCGGGGAGCTGTTTTTT; clone_size: once; d_call: NA; j_call: TRBJ2-2; v_call: TRBV6-4
cdr3_aa: CASSLDPGLDYGYTF; cdr3_nt: TGTGCCAGCAGCTTAGATCCGGGGCTGGACTATGGCTACACCTTC; clone_size: NA; d_call: NA; j_call: TRBJ1-2; v_call: TRBV11-1
cdr3_aa: CSAFMNTEAFF; cdr3_nt: TGCAGTGCGTTCATGAACACTGAAGCTTTCTTT; clone_size: NA; d_call: NA; j_call: TRBJ1-1; v_call: TRBV20-1
cdr3_aa: CAWSVSQGYQPQHF; cdr3_nt: TGTGCCTGGAGTGTGTCGCAGGGCTATCAGCCCCAGCATTTT; clone_size: once; d_call: NA; j_call: TRBJ1-5; v_call: TRBV30
cdr3_aa: CASSSAQGLGYGYTF; cdr3_nt: TGTGCCAGCAGCTCCGCCCAGGGTTTGGGTTATGGCTACACCTTC; clone_size: NA; d_call: NA; j_call: TRBJ1-2; v_call: TRBV28
cdr3_aa: CASSFTGASSYEQYF; cdr3_nt: TGTGCCAGCAGTTTTACCGGGGCCAGCTCCTACGAGCAGTACTTC; clone_size: NA; d_call: NA; j_call: TRBJ2-7; v_call: TRBV6-5
cdr3_aa: CASSAGLAGTTDTQYF; cdr3_nt: TGTGCCAGCAGTGCAGGACTAGCGGGGACCACAGATACGCAGTATTTT; clone_size: NA; d_call: TRBD2; j_call: TRBJ2-3; v_call: TRBV2
cdr3_aa: CASSFAGNMNTEAFF; cdr3_nt: TGTGCCAGCAGCTTCGCCGGGAACATGAACACTGAAGCTTTCTTT; clone_size: NA; d_call: NA; j_call: TRBJ1-1; v_call: TRBV7-9
cdr3_aa: CASSRGGYSPLHF; cdr3_nt: TGTGCCAGCAGTAGGGGCGGGTATTCACCCCTCCACTTT; clone_size: NA; d_call: NA; j_call: TRBJ1-6; v_call: TRBV6-5
cdr3_aa: CASHLYSNQPQHF; cdr3_nt: TGTGCCAGTCACCTCTACAGCAATCAGCCCCAGCATTTT; clone_size: NA; d_call: NA; j_call: TRBJ1-5; v_call: TRBV5-8
cdr3_aa: CSVEKMGHTGELFF; cdr3_nt: TGCAGCGTTGAAAAGATGGGGCACACCGGGGAGCTGTTTTTT; clone_size: NA; d_call: NA; j_call: TRBJ2-2; v_call: TRBV29-1
cdr3_aa: CASSSTEAFF; cdr3_nt: TGTGCCAGCAGCAGCACTGAAGCTTTCTTT; clone_size: once; d_call: NA; j_call: TRBJ1-1; v_call: TRBV2
cdr3_aa: CASSGDSQETQYF; cdr3_nt: TGTGCCAGCAGCGGGGACAGCCAAGAGACCCAGTACTTC; clone_size: NA; d_call: TRBD1; j_call: TRBJ2-5; v_call: TRBV11-3
cdr3_aa: CATKSGQHYGYTF; cdr3_nt: TGTGCCACCAAATCGGGACAGCACTATGGCTACACCTTC; clone_size: NA; d_call: TRBD1; j_call: TRBJ1-2; v_call: TRBV6-5
cdr3_aa: CASSLQGSATDTQYF; cdr3_nt: TGTGCCAGCAGCTTGCAGGGCAGCGCCACAGATACGCAGTATTTT; clone_size: NA; d_call: NA; j_call: TRBJ2-3; v_call: TRBV5-4
cdr3_aa: CASSLGPTSNQPQHF; cdr3_nt: TGTGCCAGCAGCTTGGGCCCGACGAGCAATCAGCCCCAGCATTTT; clone_size: NA; d_call: NA; j_call: TRBJ1-5; v_call: TRBV7-8
cdr3_aa: CASSGWSGGARFF; cdr3_nt: TGCGCCAGCAGTGGGTGGAGCGGGGGGGCCCGGTTCTTC; clone_size: NA; d_call: TRBD2; j_call: TRBJ2-1; v_call: TRBV10-1
cdr3_aa: CATSRDRTAGYTF; cdr3_nt: TGTGCCACCAGCAGAGATAGGACGGCTGGCTACACCTTC; clone_size: NA; d_call: NA; j_call: TRBJ1-2; v_call: TRBV15
cdr3_aa: CAWSWIGTEAFF; cdr3_nt: TGTGCCTGGAGTTGGATAGGGACTGAAGCTTTCTTT; clone_size: NA; d_call: NA; j_call: TRBJ1-1; v_call: TRBV30
cdr3_aa: CSVDEGGTNYGYTF; cdr3_nt: TGCAGCGTTGACGAGGGCGGAACTAACTATGGCTACACCTTC; clone_size: NA; d_call: NA; j_call: TRBJ1-2; v_call: TRBV29-1
cdr3_aa: CASTDRASSYEQYF; cdr3_nt: TGTGCCAGCACGGACAGGGCTTCCTCCTACGAGCAGTACTTC; clone_size: NA; d_call: TRBD1; j_call: TRBJ2-7; v_call: TRBV18
cdr3_aa: CASSHRPGTGRNIQYF; cdr3_nt: TGTGCCAGCAGTCACAGGCCCGGGACAGGACGAAACATTCAGTACTTC; clone_size: NA; d_call: TRBD1; j_call: TRBJ2-4; v_call: TRBV6-2/TRBV6-3
cdr3_aa: CASSQGPGETQYF; cdr3_nt: TGCGCCAGCAGCCAGGGACCGGGAGAGACCCAGTACTTC; clone_size: NA; d_call: NA; j_call: TRBJ2-5; v_call: TRBV4-3
cdr3_aa: CASSSPQGGNYGYTF; cdr3_nt: TGTGCCAGCAGCTCGCCTCAGGGGGGAAACTATGGCTACACCTTC; clone_size: NA; d_call: TRBD1; j_call: TRBJ1-2; v_call: TRBV7-2